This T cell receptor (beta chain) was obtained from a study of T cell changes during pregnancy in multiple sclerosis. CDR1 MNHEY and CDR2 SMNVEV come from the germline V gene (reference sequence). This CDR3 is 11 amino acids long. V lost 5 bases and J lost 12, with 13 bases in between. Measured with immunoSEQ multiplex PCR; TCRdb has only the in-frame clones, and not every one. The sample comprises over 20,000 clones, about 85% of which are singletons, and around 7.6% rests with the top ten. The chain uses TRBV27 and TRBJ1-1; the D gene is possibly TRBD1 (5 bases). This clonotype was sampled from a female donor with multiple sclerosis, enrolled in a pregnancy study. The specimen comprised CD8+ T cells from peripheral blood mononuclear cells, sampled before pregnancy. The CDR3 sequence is CASSGGGGTFF. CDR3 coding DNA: TGTGCCAGCAGTGGTGGCGGGGGAACTTTCTTT.